This T cell receptor beta chain is from a study of T cell repertoires in cytomegalovirus infection. TCRdb fed the reads into MiXCR, producing one record per CDR3 protein. The sample has approximately 910,000 distinct CDR3 sequences; roughly a third are singletons. Remarks on this clonotype: As yet, its antigen is unknown.

Losses at the gene ends were 2 bases for V and 7 bases for J; bases not matched to a gene: 8. The length of the CDR3 is 14 residues. Germline V lookup: CDR1 SGHVS, CDR2 FNYEAQ. The source was cultured CD8+ T cells from PBMCs, collected from culture after CMV antigen stimulation. The genes are TRBV7-6 and TRBJ2-7, with 7 bases aligning to TRBD1. The sequence derives from a human donor in good health (CMV status not recorded). Some clones in this sample may be carry-over from other donors' samples. The CDR3 reads CASSLNRGSREQYF. The CDR3 nucleotides are TGTGCCAGCAGCTTAAACAGGGGAAGTAGGGAGCAGTACTTC. Full variable domain (outside the CDR3, taken from reference TRBV7-6 and TRBJ2-7): GAGVSQSPRYKVTKRGQDVALRCDPISGHVSLYWYRQALGQGPEFLTYFNYEAQQDKSGLPNDRFSAERPEGSISTLTIQRTEQRDSAMYRCASSLNRGSREQYFGPGTRLTVT.